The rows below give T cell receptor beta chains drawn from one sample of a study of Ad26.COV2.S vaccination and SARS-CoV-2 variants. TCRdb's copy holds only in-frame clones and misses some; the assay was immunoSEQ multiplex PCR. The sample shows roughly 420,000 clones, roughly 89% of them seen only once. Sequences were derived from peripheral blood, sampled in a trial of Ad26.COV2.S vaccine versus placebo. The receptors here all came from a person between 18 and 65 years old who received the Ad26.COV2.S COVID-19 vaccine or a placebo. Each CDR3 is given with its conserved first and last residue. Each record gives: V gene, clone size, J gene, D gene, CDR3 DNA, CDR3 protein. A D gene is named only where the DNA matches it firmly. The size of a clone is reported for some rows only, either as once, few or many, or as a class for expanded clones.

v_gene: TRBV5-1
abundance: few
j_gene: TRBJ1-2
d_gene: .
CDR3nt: TGCGCCAGCTCCCAGGTGGCGGGGATCGAAGGAGGCTACACCTTC
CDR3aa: CASSQVAGIEGGYTF

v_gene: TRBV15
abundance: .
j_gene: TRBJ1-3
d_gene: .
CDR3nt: TGTGCCACCAGCAGAGAACAGGGCGCTGGAAACACCATATATTTT
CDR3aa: CATSREQGAGNTIYF

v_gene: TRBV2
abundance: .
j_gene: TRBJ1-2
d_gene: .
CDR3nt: TGTGCCAGCAGTACGGACAGAAACTATGGCTACACCTTC
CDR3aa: CASSTDRNYGYTF

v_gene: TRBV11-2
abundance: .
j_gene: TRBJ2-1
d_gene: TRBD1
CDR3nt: TGTGCCAGCAGCCTCCGCCTGGGACAGGGACCCTACAATGAGCAGTTCTTC
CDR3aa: CASSLRLGQGPYNEQFF

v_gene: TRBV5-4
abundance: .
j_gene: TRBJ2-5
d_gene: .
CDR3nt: TGTGCCAGCAGAGTGAGGGAGAAAGAGACCCAGTACTTC
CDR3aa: CASRVREKETQYF

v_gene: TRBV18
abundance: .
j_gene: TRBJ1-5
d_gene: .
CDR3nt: TGTGCCAGCTCACCACCGGACTGGACAAGGAGTCAGCCCCAGCATTTT
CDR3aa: CASSPPDWTRSQPQHF

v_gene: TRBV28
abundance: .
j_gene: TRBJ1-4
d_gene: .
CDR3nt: TGTGCCAGCACCCATTACTGGGGAGATGAAAAACTGTTTTTT
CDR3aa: CASTHYWGDEKLFF

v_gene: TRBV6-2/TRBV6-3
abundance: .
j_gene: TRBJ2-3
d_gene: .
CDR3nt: TGTGCCAGCAGTTACCCTTACACAGATACGCAGTATTTT
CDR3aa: CASSYPYTDTQYF

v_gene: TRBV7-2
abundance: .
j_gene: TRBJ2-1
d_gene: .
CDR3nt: TGTGCCAGCAGCTTAGGAGTCGGGACTTACAATGAGCAGTTCTTC
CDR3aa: CASSLGVGTYNEQFF

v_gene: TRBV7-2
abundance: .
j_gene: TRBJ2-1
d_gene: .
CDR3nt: TGTGCCAGCAGCCTCAGGGTACCCTCCGCGGGTGAGCAGTTCTTC
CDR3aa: CASSLRVPSAGEQFF

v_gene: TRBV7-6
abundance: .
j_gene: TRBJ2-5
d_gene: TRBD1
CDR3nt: TGTGCCAGCAGCTTAGGAGCAGGGTACAGGGGGAAAGAGACCCAGTACTTC
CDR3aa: CASSLGAGYRGKETQYF

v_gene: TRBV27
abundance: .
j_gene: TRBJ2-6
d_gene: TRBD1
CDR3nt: TGTGCCAGCACCCAGACAGGGATGGACGCTTCTGGGGCCAACGTCCTGACTTTC
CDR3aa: CASTQTGMDASGANVLTF

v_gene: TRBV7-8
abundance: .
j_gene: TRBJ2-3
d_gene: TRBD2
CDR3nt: TGTGCCAGCAGCTTAGCTCATAGGACTAGCGGAATTTCTAGCACAGATACGCAGTATTTT
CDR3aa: CASSLAHRTSGISSTDTQYF

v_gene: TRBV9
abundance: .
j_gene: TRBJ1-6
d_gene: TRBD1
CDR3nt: TGTGCCAGCAGCGTTTCAGACAGGGTCAGCTCCTATAATTCACCCCTCCACTTT
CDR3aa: CASSVSDRVSSYNSPLHF

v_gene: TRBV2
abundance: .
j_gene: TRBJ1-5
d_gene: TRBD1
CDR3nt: TGTGCCAGCAGGCGGGACAGGGACATTCAGCCCCAGCATTTT
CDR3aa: CASRRDRDIQPQHF

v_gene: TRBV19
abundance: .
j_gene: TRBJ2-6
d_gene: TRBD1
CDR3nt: TGTGCCAGTAGTAGCTTGGGACAGCCGGAAATTTACGGGGCCAACGTCCTGACTTTC
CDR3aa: CASSSLGQPEIYGANVLTF

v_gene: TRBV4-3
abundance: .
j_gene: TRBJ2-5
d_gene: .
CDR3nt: TGCGCCAGCAGCTTCTTGCTCAGCCTGAAAGAGACCCAGTACTTC
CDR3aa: CASSFLLSLKETQYF

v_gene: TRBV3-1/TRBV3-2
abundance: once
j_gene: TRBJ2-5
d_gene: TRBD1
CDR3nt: TGTGCCAGCAGCCCAACCTTCGACAGGGGGCTAAGGGAGACCCAGTACTTC
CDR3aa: CASSPTFDRGLRETQYF

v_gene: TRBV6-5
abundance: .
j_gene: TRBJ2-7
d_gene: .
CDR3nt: TGTGCCAGCAGTCCGGGATCTCTCCACGAGCAGTACTTC
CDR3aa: CASSPGSLHEQYF

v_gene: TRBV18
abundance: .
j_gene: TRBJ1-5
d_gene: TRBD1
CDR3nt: TGTGCCAGCTCACGCCAGGGGGCGGATCAGCCCCAGCATTTT
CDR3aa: CASSRQGADQPQHF

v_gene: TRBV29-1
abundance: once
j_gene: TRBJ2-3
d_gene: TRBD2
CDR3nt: TGCAGCGTTGTCACGGGGACTAGCGGGAGAATAGGAGATACGCAGTATTTT
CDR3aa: CSVVTGTSGRIGDTQYF

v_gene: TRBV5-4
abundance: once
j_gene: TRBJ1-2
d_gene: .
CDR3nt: TGTGCCAGCAGCGCGGATGACTATGGCTACACCTTC
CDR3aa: CASSADDYGYTF

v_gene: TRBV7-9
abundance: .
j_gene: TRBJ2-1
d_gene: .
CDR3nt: TGTGCCAGCAGCTTAGAAGCCTGGGGGAGCTCCTACAATGAGCAGTTCTTC
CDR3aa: CASSLEAWGSSYNEQFF

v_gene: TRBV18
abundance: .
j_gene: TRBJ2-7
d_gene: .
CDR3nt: TGTGCCAGCTCACCAGAATCTACTAGCCAGTACTTC
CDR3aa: CASSPESTSQYF

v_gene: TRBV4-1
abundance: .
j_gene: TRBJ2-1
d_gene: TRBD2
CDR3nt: TGCGCCAGCAGCTGGGCGAGACTAGCGGGGAGCAATGAGCAGTTCTTC
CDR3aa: CASSWARLAGSNEQFF

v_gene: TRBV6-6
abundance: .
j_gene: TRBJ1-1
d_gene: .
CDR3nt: TGTGCCAGCATGCTGGCTGGTGACTTTGAAGCTTTCTTT
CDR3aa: CASMLAGDFEAFF

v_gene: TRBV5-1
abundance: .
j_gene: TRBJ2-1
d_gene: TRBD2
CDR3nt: TGCGCCAGCGGGAGACTAGCGGGGGACTACAATGAGCAGTTCTTC
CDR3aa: CASGRLAGDYNEQFF

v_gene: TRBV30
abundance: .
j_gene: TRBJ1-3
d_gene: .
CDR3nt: TGTGCCTGGACCCATTTGGGGATGGGTGGAAACACCATATATTTT
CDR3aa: CAWTHLGMGGNTIYF

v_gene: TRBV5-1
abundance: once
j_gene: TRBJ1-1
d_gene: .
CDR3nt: TGCGCCAGCAGCTTGGTAGGATGGGGACGACGGAACACTGAAGCTTTCTTT
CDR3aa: CASSLVGWGRRNTEAFF

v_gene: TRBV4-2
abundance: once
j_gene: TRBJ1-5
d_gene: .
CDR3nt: TGTGCCAGCAGCCACCGGAGGGGGGGCAATCAGCCCCAGCATTTT
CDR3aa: CASSHRRGGNQPQHF

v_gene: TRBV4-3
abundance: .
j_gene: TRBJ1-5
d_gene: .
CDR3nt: TGCGCCAGCAGCCAAGGACAGGGCAATCAGCCCCAGCATTTT
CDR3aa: CASSQGQGNQPQHF

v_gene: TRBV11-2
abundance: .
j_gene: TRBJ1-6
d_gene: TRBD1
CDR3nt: TGTGCCAGCAGTCATCCGGGACAGGGAGATTCACCCCTCCACTTT
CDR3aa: CASSHPGQGDSPLHF

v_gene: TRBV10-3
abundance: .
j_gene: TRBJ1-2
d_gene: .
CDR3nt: TGTGCCATCCTACCGACTGATAGAGCTAACTATGGCTACACCTTC
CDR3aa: CAILPTDRANYGYTF

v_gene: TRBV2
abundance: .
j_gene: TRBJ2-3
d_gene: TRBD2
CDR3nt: TGTGCCAGCAGTGACATTAGCGGGAGCACAGATACGCAGTATTTT
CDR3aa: CASSDISGSTDTQYF

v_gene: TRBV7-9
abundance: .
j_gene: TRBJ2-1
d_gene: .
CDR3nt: TGTGCCAGCAGCCCCCACTACAGGTCCTACAATGAGCAGTTCTTC
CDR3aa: CASSPHYRSYNEQFF